The T cell receptor beta chain under discussion was sequenced for a study of cytomegalovirus exposure and HLA in healthy donors. Study outcomes and limitations: Accounts indicate the classifier identified cytomegalovirus status with strong specificity and sensitivity.

60 Vbeta and 13 Jbeta primers were used in PCR. Sequencing used immunoSEQ multiplex PCR; TCRdb keeps in-frame clones, though not all of them. The sample lists hundreds of thousands of clones, about 90% occurring once. Concerning this clone itself: Its antigen is still unknown.

V shed 3 bases and J shed 4 bases, with 12 bases lying between them. CDR1 is LNHDA and CDR2 is SQIVND in the germline V gene (reference sequence). CDR3 length equals 14 residues. The source material was PBMCs. The sequence was collected from a woman under 30 in good health and CMV-seronegative. The rearrangement joins TRBV19 to TRBJ2-5; a weak D match, TRBD1 (6 bases). The CDR3 DNA reads as TGTGCCAGTAGTATCTCAGGGGTTATAGAGACCCAGTACTTC. Its translation: CASSISGVIETQYF.